The next 10 T cell receptor beta chains were all read from a single sample in a study of blood T cell repertoires in COVID-19 (dated by TCRdb to the early 2020s). Libraries were made using the immunoSEQ multiplex PCR assay. As stored in TCRdb, this immuneACCESS dataset retains in-frame rearrangements with V and J assigned. A fraction of the clones does not appear; measured against another copy, unresolved V genes explain less than half of the discrepancy, and the remainder lacks a known reason. The sample contains 200,000 to 300,000 clones, 86% of them found a single time. The leading ten clones occupy 1.5% to 2% of the sample. The sequenced sample consisted of PBMCs or T cells enriched from blood (not recorded which). These TCRs come from a man aged 40-55 years who had recovered from COVID-19.

V usage is TRBV9 and J usage is TRBJ2-3; 7 bases match TRBD1. Germline CDR1 is SGDLS and CDR2 is YYNGEE. Germline trimming cut 3 bases from V and 3 bases from J; bases unmatched to any gene: 7. The CDR3 sequence is 15 residues long. CDR3 nucleotide sequence: TGTGCCAGCAGCGGACGGGACAGTCTAACAGATACGCAGTATTTT. This codes for CASSGRDSLTDTQYF. Variable domain in full (rest from reference TRBV9 and TRBJ2-3): DSGVTQTPKHLITATGQRVTLRCSPRSGDLSVYWYQQSLDQGLQFLIQYYNGEERAKGNILERFSAQQFPDLHSELNLSSLELGDSALYFCASSGRDSLTDTQYFGPGTRLTVL.

CDR3 nucleotide sequence: TGTGCCAGTAGCCTGACAGGACCAGAGACCCAGTACTTC. It encodes CASSLTGPETQYF. The chain couples TRBV19 to TRBJ2-5, with D perhaps matching TRBD1 (6 bases). The CDR3 consists of 13 residues. Germline V gene sequence: CDR1 LNHDA, CDR2 SQIVND (reference sequence). With 6 bases removed from V and 4 bases from J, the gap between germline ends came to 12 bases.

This chain connects TRBV2 to TRBJ1-5, with 8 positions matching TRBD1. The CDR3 length is 17 residues. Unmatched junction bases numbered 12, after V lost 5 bases and J lost 3 bases. The germline CDR1 and CDR2 sequences are SNHLY and FYNNEI. The CDR3 bases are TGTGCCAGCAGTCCCCCAGGGGGCGTCGCCCACAATCAGCCCCAGCATTTT. This sequence encodes CASSPPGGVAHNQPQHF.

V and J are TRBV21-1 and TRBJ1-6; TRBD1 was called by the table and not checked on the DNA. TRBV21-1 is tagged as a pseudogene. This CDR3 has 15 amino acids. In DNA form, the CDR3 reads TGTGCCAGCAGCGTTGACAGGGACGAGTCTTCACCCCTCCACTTT. Protein: CASSVDRDESSPLHF.

This clone was detected once. The chain recombines TRBV19 with TRBJ1-5, with TRBD1 as a possible D gene (5 bases). This CDR3 contains 15 residues. Germline CDR1 LNHDA, CDR2 SQIVND (reference sequence). V was clipped by 3 bases and J by 4 bases, with 13 bases between them. CDR3 nucleotides: TGTGCCAGTAGTATCGGGGGGTGGGCGAATCAGCCCCAGCATTTT. Amino acids: CASSIGGWANQPQHF.

This sequence joins TRBV11-3 and TRBJ2-1; 11 bases align to TRBD2. V lost 2 bases, J lost 8 bases, and 5 bases stayed unmatched. The germline V gene encodes CDR1 SGHNT and CDR2 YENEEA. The CDR3 runs to 15 residues. CDR3 nucleotides: TGTGCCAGCAGCTTAACTAGCGGGAGTAACCATGAGCAGTTCTTC. Amino acid sequence: CASSLTSGSNHEQFF.

The chain employs TRBV5-6 and TRBJ2-5; D possibly corresponds to TRBD2 (6 bases). This CDR3 is 14 amino acids long. Germline V gene lookup returns CDR1 SGHDT and CDR2 YYEEEE. V was cut by 4 bases and J by 2 bases, with 12 bases left in between. CDR3 sequence reads: CASSIPGEQETQYF. In nucleotides, the CDR3 is TGTGCCAGCAGCATCCCGGGGGAACAAGAGACCCAGTACTTC. Full variable domain (rest looked up from reference TRBV5-6 and TRBJ2-5): DAGVTQSPTHLIKTRGQQVTLRCSPKSGHDTVSWYQQALGQGPQFIFQYYEEEERQRGNFPDRFSGHQFPNYSSELNVNALLLGDSALYLCASSIPGEQETQYFGPGTRLLVL.

The V and J genes are TRBV7-2 and TRBJ2-3; D gene unclear. Trimming took 4 bases from V and 4 from J, leaving 6 bases between them. CDR1 is SGHTA, CDR2 FQGNSA, per germline. This CDR3 is 12 amino acids long. The CDR3 here is CASSSPSDTQYF. CDR3 DNA sequence: TGTGCCAGCAGCTCTCCCTCAGATACGCAGTATTTT.

The chain recombines TRBV28 with TRBJ2-5; D is uncertain. Trimming removed 6 bases from V and 0 bases from J, with 11 bases in between. CDR3 length equals 14 residues. Germline CDR1 reads MDHEN; CDR2 reads SYDVKM. The CDR3 bases are TGTGCCAGCAGGGGCCAGCTGTACCAAGAGACCCAGTACTTC. Protein product: CASRGQLYQETQYF. The full variable domain, its missing parts supplied by reference TRBV28 and TRBJ2-5, is DVKVTQSSRYLVKRTGEKVFLECVQDMDHENMFWYRQDPGLGLRLIYFSYDVKMKEKGDIPEGYSVSREKKERFSLILESASTNQTSMYLCASRGQLYQETQYFGPGTRLLVL.

The chain joins TRBV6-5 to TRBJ1-5, with TRBD1 as a possible D gene (6 bases). V was trimmed by 8 bases and J by 1 base, leaving 15 bases between them. From germline, CDR1 is MNHEY and CDR2 SVGAGI. The CDR3 is 15 amino acids. CDR3: CASFRGQFSNQPQHF. The CDR3, as DNA: TGTGCCAGCTTTAGAGGACAGTTCAGCAATCAGCCCCAGCATTTT.